What follows are 32 T cell receptor beta chains derived from one specimen sequenced in a study of blood T cells in healthy people across ages. A J-beta primer mix and a sample-barcoded 5' primer were used in a second PCR of about 6 to 12 cycles. TCRdb passed the 5' RACE reads through MiXCR, listing each CDR3 protein once. The table lists some 760,000 distinct CDR3 sequences, approximately 25% of them singletons. In addition, the sample was reused for a study of T cells of mothers and their children.

The sample taken for sequencing was blood. These receptors were taken from a boy between 10 and 17 years old in good health.

With respect to this clonotype: Relative to the germline gene, one junction end is altered; a read error may explain this. The V call is TRBV6-5, the J call TRBJ2-5; D gene unclear. The CDR3 totals 11 residues. CDR1 MNHEY and CDR2 SVGAGI come from the germline V gene. The CDR3 DNA reads TGTGCCCGCAGTTACCCGGGGACCCAGTACTTC. It translates to CARSYPGTQYF.

This clonotype showed up just a few times. Sequence at one end of the junction differs from germline and may be a read error. The rearrangement links TRBV4-1 to TRBJ2-5; TRBD2 is a possible D gene (5 bases). Germline values: CDR1 MGHRA, CDR2 YSYEKL. The CDR3 has 15 amino acids. In DNA, the CDR3 is TGCGCCAGCAGCCAAGACCCACGGGAAGGAGAGACCCAGTATTTC. Translation: CASSQDPREGETQYF.

The chain joins TRBV2 to TRBJ1-4; weak D call: TRBD1 (5 bases). The CDR3 is 14 amino acids. Per the germline V gene, CDR1 is SNHLY and CDR2 is FYNNEI. Trimming left V 7 bases short and J 7 bases short, with 16 bases between. The CDR3 DNA reads as TGTGCCAGCACCCCGGGACCCCCGGGTGAAAAACTGTTTTTT. This codes for CASTPGPPGEKLFF. Combining the CDR3 with reference TRBV2 and TRBJ1-4 gives the whole variable domain EPEVTQTPSHQVTQMGQEVILRCVPISNHLYFYWYRQILGQKVEFLVSFYNNEISEKSEIFDDQFSVERPDGSNFTLKIRSTKLEDSAMYFCASTPGPPGEKLFFGSGTQLSVL.

The rearrangement links TRBV6-1 to TRBJ1-1; no clear D gene. The CDR3 length is 13 residues. The V and J ends lost 10 bases and 1 base respectively, with 13 bases between them. Germline V gives CDR1 MNHNS, CDR2 SASEGT. DNA for the CDR3: TGTGCCACGGGAAAGGCTTGGAACACTGAAGCTTTCTTT. It codes for CATGKAWNTEAFF.

There are a few counts of this clonotype. The chain uses TRBV12-3 or TRBV12-4 and TRBJ1-2; the D is unclear. V dropped 6 bases and J dropped 7 bases, with 12 bases sitting between them. The CDR3 is 12 residues long. In nucleotides, the CDR3 is TGTGCCAGCAGCCCCGATATGGTTGGCTACACCTTC. Its translation: CASSPDMVGYTF.

This clonotype was counted between two and nine times. The chain is built from TRBV6-2 or TRBV6-3 and TRBJ2-7; D unresolved. The CDR3 is made up of 14 amino acids. The V gene lost 6 bases and the J gene lost 0 bases, with 12 bases spanning the gap. CDR1 and CDR2 (germline): MNHEY, SVGEGT. CDR3 nucleotide sequence: TGTGCCAGCAGCTTGATTAATTACTCCTACGAGCAGTACTTC. Translation: CASSLINYSYEQYF.

The chain is built from TRBV6-5 and TRBJ2-1, with 8 bases aligning to TRBD1. Trimming took 5 bases from V and 10 from J; bases not matched to a gene: 7. This CDR3 comprises 13 residues. The germline CDR1 and CDR2 sequences are MNHEY and SVGAGI. The CDR3 protein is CASSISGGREQFF. CDR3 DNA sequence: TGTGCCAGCAGTATCTCAGGGGGCCGGGAGCAGTTCTTC.

This clonotype was found a few times. The chain carries TRBV20-1 and TRBJ2-4; D remains unclear. Germline values: CDR1 DFQATT, CDR2 SNEGSKA (reference sequence). The CDR3 extends over 11 amino acids. V was pared by 3 bases and J by 7 bases, with 7 bases between. The CDR3: CSASVSNIQYF. In nucleotides, the CDR3 is TGCAGTGCTAGTGTTTCGAACATTCAGTACTTC.

V is TRBV7-9 and J is TRBJ1-2; a weak D match, TRBD1 (6 bases). This CDR3 has 13 residues. Germline values: CDR1 SEHNR, CDR2 FQNEAQ (reference sequence). V was pared by 5 bases and J by 9 bases, with 16 bases between. The CDR3 DNA is TGTGCCAGCAGCCCCACAGGGTCCGTACGCTACACCTTC. Encoded protein: CASSPTGSVRYTF.

The chain couples TRBV6-1 to TRBJ2-5; D is undetermined. The CDR3 has 16 amino acids. The V and J ends lost 5 bases and 2 bases respectively, with 18 bases between them. CDR1 and CDR2 (germline): MNHNS, SASEGT. Written as DNA, the CDR3 is TGTGCCAGCAGTCCCCGGTGGGATGGAGTACAAGAGACCCAGTACTTC. Protein: CASSPRWDGVQETQYF.

This clonotype was found a few times. This chain links TRBV11-3 with TRBJ2-3; 13 bases match TRBD2. Trimming cost V 5 bases and J 2 bases; bases outside gene matches: 7. The germline gives CDR1 SGHNT, CDR2 YENEEA. There are 17 residues in the CDR3. CDR3 in DNA: TGTGCCAGCAGCACCCGGACTAGCGGGGGATCCACAGATACGCAGTATTTT. Its translation is CASSTRTSGGSTDTQYF.

CDR3 region: CASSQGKGSYEQYF. DNA of the CDR3: TGTGCCAGCAGCCAAGGCAAGGGTTCCTACGAGCAGTACTTC. V usage is TRBV3-1 and J usage is TRBJ2-7; D is unresolved. The V end lost 1 base, the J end lost 1 base, and 8 bases lay between the germline ends. This CDR3 spans 14 amino acids. CDR1 and CDR2 (germline): LGHDT, YNNKEL (reference sequence).

Of note for this clonotype: The junction departs from the called germline gene at one end, perhaps through a read error. The gene calls are TRBV29-1 and TRBJ2-3; possible D gene TRBD1, 5 bases. There are 13 residues in the CDR3. Germline CDR1 SQVTM, CDR2 ANQGSEA. The CDR3 DNA is TGCAGCGTTGTGAGACAGCTCACAGAAACGCAGTATTTT. Protein: CSVVRQLTETQYF.

This clonotype was observed at least ten times. One end of the junction does not line up with germline, which may come from a read error. The rearrangement joins TRBV5-1 to TRBJ2-3; 10 bases line up with TRBD2. The CDR3 spans 14 residues. Germline values: CDR1 SGHRS, CDR2 YFSETQ. The CDR3 loop is CASSLAGAGDTQYF. CDR3 nucleotide sequence: TGTGCCAGCAGTCTAGCGGGGGCGGGAGATACGCAGTATTTT. Filled out from reference TRBV5-1 and TRBJ2-3, the complete variable domain reads KAGVTQTPRYLIKTRGQQVTLSCSPISGHRSVSWYQQTPGQGLQFLFEYFSETQRNKGNFPGRFSGRQFSNSRSEMNVSTLELGDSALYLCASSLAGAGDTQYFGPGTRLTVL.

This clonotype was detected only a few times. The chain recombines TRBV14 with TRBJ1-5; the D is unclear. The CDR3 has 14 amino acids. Trimming shortened V by 0 bases and J by 0 bases, and 3 bases separated the two germline ends. Germline-derived CDR1 and CDR2 are SGHDN and FVKESK. As DNA, the CDR3 is TGTGCCAGCAGCCAAGAGGGTAGCAATCAGCCCCAGCATTTT. Its protein product is CASSQEGSNQPQHF.

J is TRBJ2-4 and V is TRBV10-3, with TRBD1 matching 7 bases. Germline CDR1 reads ENHRY; CDR2 reads SYGVKD. V lost 2 bases and J lost 10; bases outside the gene matches: 2. CDR3 size: 12 residues. CDR3 in amino acids: CAISEGTAIQYF. In DNA, the CDR3 is TGTGCCATCAGTGAGGGGACAGCAATTCAGTACTTC.

The rearrangement joins TRBV7-2 to TRBJ1-5; the D is unclear. The ends were cut back, 3 bases at V and 2 bases at J, with 11 bases in the middle. Germline values: CDR1 SGHTA, CDR2 FQGNSA. The CDR3 covers 15 residues. CDR3 in amino acids: CASSFSAYGNQPQHF. The DNA of the CDR3 is TGTGCCAGCAGCTTTTCGGCCTATGGCAATCAGCCCCAGCATTTT.

This clonotype came up a few times. The chain links TRBV29-1 to TRBJ1-1; D ambiguous. CDR3 size: 13 residues. Germline loops: CDR1 SQVTM, CDR2 ANQGSEA. The V end was cut by 0 bases, the J end by 0 bases, with 5 bases between. The CDR3 DNA follows: TGCAGCGTTGAAGATGAACTGAACACTGAAGCTTTCTTT. Its translation: CSVEDELNTEAFF.

The chain uses TRBV7-9 and TRBJ2-3; D ambiguous. The V end lost 5 bases, the J end lost 9 bases, and 9 bases lay between the germline ends. Germline values: CDR1 SEHNR, CDR2 FQNEAQ (reference sequence). This CDR3 region has 11 residues. This chain's CDR3 is CASSHWGTQYF. CDR3 nucleotides: TGTGCCAGCAGCCACTGGGGAACGCAGTATTTT.

The sample holds a few counts of this clonotype. The chain combines TRBV7-6 with TRBJ1-4; TRBD1 is a possible D gene (5 bases). Germline values: CDR1 SGHVS, CDR2 FNYEAQ. V shed 2 bases and J shed 4 bases, with 20 bases lying between them. This CDR3 is 18 amino acids long. Here the CDR3 DNA reads TGTGCCAGCAGCTTATACGGGGCTGGGCAGACCCTTAATGAAAAACTGTTTTTT. It specifies CASSLYGAGQTLNEKLFF. Full variable domain (outside the CDR3, taken from reference TRBV7-6 and TRBJ1-4): GAGVSQSPRYKVTKRGQDVALRCDPISGHVSLYWYRQALGQGPEFLTYFNYEAQQDKSGLPNDRFSAERPEGSISTLTIQRTEQRDSAMYRCASSLYGAGQTLNEKLFFGSGTQLSVL.

As for this clonotype: Sequence at one end of the junction differs from germline and may be a read error. This sequence joins TRBV10-3 and TRBJ2-2; D is ambiguous. The length of the CDR3 is 13 residues. Germline CDR1 ENHRY, CDR2 SYGVKD. CDR3: CVISVLNTGELFF. The CDR3 DNA follows: TGTGTCATCAGTGTGCTGAACACCGGGGAGCTGTTTTTT.

J is TRBJ2-2 and V is TRBV29-1; maybe TRBD2 (7 bases). Between the trimmed V and J ends, which lost 6 bases and 7 bases, there was a span of 9 bases. CDR1 and CDR2 (germline): SQVTM, ANQGSEA. This CDR3 region has 11 residues. For the CDR3, the DNA is TGCAGCGTGAGGGGGGGCGGGGAGCTGTTTTTT. Residues: CSVRGGGELFF.

Comments on this clonotype: One junction end does not reproduce the germline sequence, and a read error may be involved. The chain has TRBV10-3 and TRBJ1-4, with no clear D. Germline CDR1 reads ENHRY; CDR2 reads SYGVKD. This CDR3 has 15 amino acids. The CDR3 protein is CAIGESVTTNEKLFF. The CDR3 bases are TGTGCCATCGGTGAGTCAGTTACAACTAATGAAAAACTGTTTTTT.

This clonotype appeared many times. The chain carries TRBV28 and TRBJ2-1; D uncertain. Trimming stripped 2 bases from V and 4 bases from J, with 9 bases between. The germline V gene has CDR1 MDHEN and CDR2 SYDVKM. The CDR3 contains 14 residues. CDR3 loop: CASSLPGFYNEQFF. The DNA for the CDR3 is TGTGCCAGCAGTTTACCCGGGTTTTACAATGAGCAGTTCTTC.

This clonotype occurred a few times. One end of the junction does not line up with germline, which may come from a read error. The V call is TRBV29-1, the J call TRBJ2-7; 8 nucleotides align to TRBD2. The germline V gene encodes CDR1 SQVTM and CDR2 ANQGSEA. The CDR3 covers 10 residues. The CDR3 reads CSVVGLGEFF. The CDR3 coding sequence is TGCAGCGTTGTGGGACTAGGGGAGTTCTTC.

The chain combines TRBV12-3 or TRBV12-4 with TRBJ1-2, with D possibly TRBD1 on 6 matching bases. Trimming took off 6 bases at V and 4 bases at J, with 21 bases between the two ends. The CDR3 is 16 residues long. CDR3 loop: CASSPRLVGASYGYTF. Written as DNA, the CDR3 is TGTGCCAGCAGCCCTAGGCTCGTGGGGGCCAGCTATGGCTACACCTTC.

This chain links TRBV20-1 with TRBJ1-5; 12 positions match TRBD1. V lost 5 bases, J lost 4 bases, and 9 bases stayed unmatched. The germline V gene encodes CDR1 DFQATT and CDR2 SNEGSKA (reference sequence). This CDR3 region has 16 residues. CDR3 coding DNA: TGCAGTGCTGGGACAGGGGGCGCGCGTGGAAATCAGCCCCAGCATTTT. This encodes CSAGTGGARGNQPQHF.

This chain connects TRBV6-2 or TRBV6-3 to TRBJ1-5; possible D gene TRBD1, 6 bases. The CDR3 length is 14 residues. Germline loops: CDR1 MNHEY, CDR2 SVGEGT. The ends were cut back, 2 bases at V and 4 bases at J, with 9 bases in the middle. CDR3 DNA sequence: TGTGCCAGCAGTTACGGACAGACAAATCAGCCCCAGCATTTT. Protein sequence: CASSYGQTNQPQHF.

This clonotype was counted between two and nine times. The chain is built from TRBV5-1 and TRBJ2-2, with 10 bases matching TRBD1. Germline assignment: CDR1 SGHRS and CDR2 YFSETQ. Trimming removed 3 bases from V and 4 bases from J; junction bases left unmatched: 6. The CDR3 is made up of 16 amino acids. CDR3 sequence: CASSYGTGDITGELFF. CDR3 nucleotide sequence: TGCGCCAGCAGCTACGGGACAGGGGATATCACCGGGGAGCTGTTTTTT.

For the CDR3, the DNA is TGTGCCAGCAGAACTTGGCGACAGGGGGCCGGCTATGGCTACACCTTC. Translated: CASRTWRQGAGYGYTF. J is TRBJ1-2 and V is TRBV7-2; 10 positions match TRBD1. The germline V gene encodes CDR1 SGHTA and CDR2 FQGNSA. V lost 6 bases to trimming and J lost 4 bases; unmatched junction nucleotides: 11. CDR3 length: 16 residues. Full variable domain (rest looked up from reference TRBV7-2 and TRBJ1-2): GAGVSQSPSNKVTEKGKDVELRCDPISGHTALYWYRQSLGQGLEFLIYFQGNSAPDKSGLPSDRFSAERTGGSVSTLTIQRTQQEDSAVYLCASRTWRQGAGYGYTFGSGTRLTVV.

The rearrangement joins TRBV5-1 to TRBJ2-5; D is uncertain. The J call is in doubt because the DNA end fits TRBJ2-1 better. The CDR3 runs 11 residues. Germline V gene data show CDR1 as SGHRS and CDR2 as YFSETQ. CDR3 nucleotides: TGCGCCAGCAGCTCCGGACCAGAGCAGTTCTTC. This translates into CASSSGPEQFF.

This clonotype has only a few counts. V and J are TRBV7-2 and TRBJ2-2, with D maybe TRBD1 (5 bases). V lost 5 bases and J lost 2, with 15 bases in between. The CDR3 extends over 16 amino acids. Germline V CDR1 and CDR2: SGHTA, FQGNSA. CDR3 sequence (DNA): TGTGCCAGCAGCCTCCGGGTCAGGGCTAACACCGGGGAGCTGTTTTTT. This gives the protein CASSLRVRANTGELFF.